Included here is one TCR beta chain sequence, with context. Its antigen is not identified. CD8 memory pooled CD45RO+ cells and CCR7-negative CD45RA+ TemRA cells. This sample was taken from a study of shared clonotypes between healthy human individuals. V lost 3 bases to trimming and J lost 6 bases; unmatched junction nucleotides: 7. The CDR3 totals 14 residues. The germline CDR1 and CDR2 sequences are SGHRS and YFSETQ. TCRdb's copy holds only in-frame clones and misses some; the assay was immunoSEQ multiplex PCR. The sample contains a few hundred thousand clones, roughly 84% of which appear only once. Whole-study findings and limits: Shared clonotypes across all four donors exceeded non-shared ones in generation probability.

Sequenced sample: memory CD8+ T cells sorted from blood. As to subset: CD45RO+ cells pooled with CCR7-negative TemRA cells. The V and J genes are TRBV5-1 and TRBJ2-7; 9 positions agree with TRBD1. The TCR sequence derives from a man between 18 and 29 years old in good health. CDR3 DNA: TGCGCCAGCAGCTCGGGACAGGGATTTTTCGAGCAGTACTTC. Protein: CASSSGQGFFEQYF. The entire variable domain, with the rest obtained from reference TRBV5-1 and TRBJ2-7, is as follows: KAGVTQTPRYLIKTRGQQVTLSCSPISGHRSVSWYQQTPGQGLQFLFEYFSETQRNKGNFPGRFSGRQFSNSRSEMNVSTLELGDSALYLCASSSGQGFFEQYFGPGTRLTVT.